This T cell receptor (beta chain) was sequenced during a study of shared clonotypes between healthy human individuals. Study-level background: Per donor, CD8 memory used one plate, CD8 naive used two, CD4 memory used three and CD4 naive used three.

Using immunoSEQ multiplex PCR, the repertoire was profiled, and TCRdb retains in-frame clones only, with some absent. The sample records about 2 million clones, approximately 95% being singletons. This clone was counted between two and nine times. Its antigen remains unidentified. Study-wide findings and caveats: What rarefaction showed was incomplete sorted-subset sequencing despite large depth.

Deletions cut 1 base from V and 2 bases from J, with 10 bases between. The CDR3 has 14 residues. The germline V gene encodes CDR1 SGDLS and CDR2 YYNGEE. The naive CD8 population came from CD45RO-negative cells selected for CCR7, without terminally differentiated effector memory CD45RA+ cells. The chain joins TRBV9 to TRBJ2-7, with D hard to call. The sample was naive CD8+ T cells sorted from blood. This clonotype originated in a man between 18 and 35 years old in good health. CDR3 coding DNA: TGTGCCAGCAGCGTAAATCAGGAAACCTACGAGCAGTACTTC. As protein: CASSVNQETYEQYF.